The present entry profiles one T cell receptor beta chain with its context. The antigen this receptor binds is unknown. The input lacks base qualities; no much larger clone sits a single base away. Libraries came from the immunoSEQ multiplex PCR assay. The multiplex PCR relied on a mix of 60 forward primers for TCR Vbeta segments and 13 reverse primers for TCR Jbeta segments. The CDR3 region of rearranged TCR beta genes was amplified from genomic DNA with a multiplex PCR assay. Amplified TCR beta libraries were sequenced as 87-base-pair reads on the Illumina HiSeq System. The original pipeline was this. In a later analysis, some 80 million unique TCR beta chains were counted across the roughly 610 repertoires, and around 10 million of these chains were shared by at least two donors. Raw reads were error-corrected and collapsed into unique sequences by a nearest-neighbor algorithm in which closely related sequences were merged to remove PCR and sequencing errors. Alignment of CDR3 sequences to IMGT reference sequences was used to assign V, D and J gene segments. For a sequence to be retained, a match of at least six nucleotides was required to both a V gene segment and a J gene segment. Rearrangements were called productive when the CDR3 lacked stop codons and stayed in frame with V and J; all others were non-productive. Following IMGT convention, CDR3 was defined as the stretch from the second conserved V-encoded cysteine to the conserved J-encoded phenylalanine. The earlier analysis of around 640 of the donors excluded sequences that lacked an unambiguous match to a single V gene segment. An earlier analysis of several hundred of the donors called V segments functional above 56.7% productive rearrangements and segregating when the between-donor standard deviation exceeded 5%. A statistical classification framework was developed to diagnose cytomegalovirus status using the catalog of TCR beta chain sequences. V and J gene assignment, in a later analysis, came from comparing TCR nucleotide sequences with IMGT/GENE-DB human TR gene sequences. In a later analysis, CDR3 sequences and most-parsimonious VDJ recombination scenarios were assigned using the TCRdist pipeline. In a later analysis, each TCR beta chain was defined by its CDR3 amino acid sequence together with its V-gene family, and reads without a unique V-gene family were excluded. To address suspected cross-contamination and a sequencing artifact, a later analysis removed some 620 highly shared, low-generation-probability nucleotide sequences. For each public chain, a later analysis derived a clonal expansion index from normalized ranks of inferred template counts within each repertoire. A later analysis computed generation probabilities with a VDJ recombination model fitted to out-of-frame rearrangements, and checked the results against IGoR. Hypergeometric tests were used in a later analysis to score TCR-TCR, TCR-HLA and TCR-CMV co-occurrence, with a repertoire-size bias correction applied to the TCR pairs. False discovery rates were estimated in a later analysis by permuting HLA or CMV assignments 20 times. In a later analysis, co-occurring TCRs were grouped using DBSCAN, with TCRdist sequence similarity added in when clustering inside HLA-allele-positive subsets. Repertoires with fewer than 30,000 or more than 120,000 public chains, plus five repertoires with anomalous nucleotide sharing, were excluded from co-occurrence clustering. TCRdb retrieved this table from immuneACCESS and kept in-frame rearrangements only. Not all clones are present; in checked studies, unresolved V genes account for under half, and no reason is known for the remainder. V and J calls and clone size are as listed in that table; D and trimming were resolved from the DNA. Recorded for this sample are about 140,000 clones; roughly 73% of them occurred a single time. 1% to 1.5% of the sample lies in the top ten.

This entry belongs to a study of cytomegalovirus exposure and HLA in healthy donors listed by TCRdb under 2017. The study in broad terms: According to an earlier analysis of a few hundred of the donors, 150 million to 200 million T cells yielded over 100 million unique TCR beta sequences and approximately 300 Gb of sequence data. Rather than using new phenotypic data, the later analysis identified candidate immune exposures from TCR beta sequences and from how often those sequences occurred across donors. Genome-wide SNP genotypes for about 65% of the 666 donors were used in a later genetic analysis, which treated that subset as a discovery cohort. The number of typed donors differed by locus: about 620-640 for A, B, C, DRB1 and DQB1; 500 to 550 for DQA1; some 590 for DPA1; and 400 to 480 for DPB1. Every discovery cohort repertoire had been produced on one sequencing platform. Alongside the repertoire data, information on donor age, sex, ethnicity and CMV serostatus was compiled. The study combined high-throughput TCR immunosequencing, statistical association of individual TCRs with disease status, and machine learning to predict cytomegalovirus infection status. Using immunosequencing, the study profiled T cell repertoires from 640 or so subjects and related those repertoires to cytomegalovirus serostatus. To decide whether each TCR beta V gene segment behaved as functional or pseudogenic, an earlier analysis of some 570 of the donors relied on high-throughput TCR beta sequencing. Across some 400 genotyped donors of the cohort, an average of approximately 220,000 unique TCR beta nucleotide sequences per donor were sequenced, and around 19% of those sequences were non-productive. Besides the first cohort of around 670 subjects, a separate validation cohort made up of roughly 120 different subjects was used. Both class I and class II loci were covered by HLA typing, at four-digit resolution. Roughly 5 DR-DQ haplotypes were handled as single units for association and clustering because linkage in the cohort was strong. The study aimed to test whether signatures of past pathogen exposure could be identified by cataloging public T cell receptors. Approximately 300 gigabases of sequencing data and around 85 million unique TCR sequences made up an early release that covered roughly 670 HLA-typed donors. In a later analysis, previously published TCR beta repertoires from about 640 donors were re-analyzed and high-resolution HLA genotyping was added so that TCR occurrence patterns could be studied. Of the 300 to 450 genotyped donors, roughly 80% fell in the genetic ancestry cluster associated with self-reported Caucasian donors. The investigation overall reported the following: Because some donors lacked HLA typing at each locus, the association tests relied only on the typed subset. This cohort had only TCR beta chains sequenced, and the lack of alpha or paired-chain data limited which features could be detected. According to a later analysis, TCR association rates differed among HLA loci, with DRB1 alleles showing the most associated TCRs and HLA-C alleles showing the fewest. A later genetic analysis reported fewer N-insertions in productive TCRs among donors in an Asian-associated ancestry cluster than the roughly 670-donor mean. Several of the top co-occurrence clusters appeared to be linked to parvovirus B19, influenza, CMV and Epstein-Barr virus, according to a later analysis. In a later analysis, most CMV-associated TCR beta chains were found to appear HLA-restricted, with HLA associations seemingly driven largely by CMV exposure. In vitro tests confirmed that a few of the cytomegalovirus-associated TCR beta chains recognize cytomegalovirus antigens. A further reported finding was that TCR beta sequences accurately predicted the HLA-A and HLA-B alleles for most subjects in the first cohort. Compared with equally common non-associated chains, HLA-associated TCR beta chains in a later analysis were more clonally expanded and had lower generation probabilities. The authors suggested that the approach could potentially be extended to other disease states and immunological phenotypes. The study listed 150 to 200 TCR beta chains as associated with cytomegalovirus. Because counts were too low, some 17 rarely observed V segments, including chromosome 9 orphons, were left out of the earlier analysis of about 500 of the donors. Cytomegalovirus status was reported to be diagnosed by the classifier with high specificity and sensitivity in both the original and validation cohorts. A group of highly shared sequence variants was considered likely to be a technical artifact of the sequencing pipeline. At a false discovery rate of 0.05, a later analysis linked approximately 18,000 TCR beta sequences to specific HLA alleles. The 87-base-pair reads could not distinguish some IMGT-functional V segments, including TRBV6-2 and TRBV6-3, so those segments were excluded. Correlated functional status among segregating V segments might reflect linkage disequilibrium, but an unknown experimental factor could not be ruled out. When HLA alleles, especially DR and DQ, strongly co-occurred, attributing TCR associations to individual alleles was difficult. Roughly uniform sequencing depth across donors was assumed in presence/absence analyses, although this assumption may not hold. CMV serostatus was the only immune exposure information available for the cohort. V-gene and J-gene trimming of TCR beta chains was associated with a missense DCLRE1C variant in a later genetic analysis, and the association was replicated in an independent cohort. Most TCR sequences were seen in very few donors, while some public TCRs were found in many individuals. In an earlier analysis of approximately 590 of the donors, most TCR beta V segments were observed in productive rearrangements about 87% or about 30% of the time, broadly matching IMGT annotations.

The cohort was made up of under 800 healthy bone marrow donors. At the time of sampling, all cohort members were nominally healthy, though unrecorded immune exposures were likely present. The donor tested CMV seronegative and was one of the 352 seronegative cohort members. Every donor gave a peripheral blood sample, and the peripheral blood mononuclear cells from that sample were used for TCR beta sequencing. Genomic DNA was extracted from the blood cell samples with the Qiagen DNeasy Blood Extraction Kit. V loses 0 bases, J loses 7 bases, and the germline ends lie 13 bases apart. According to the germline V gene, CDR1 reads SGDLS and CDR2 reads YYNGEE. Spanning cysteine to phenylalanine, the CDR3 consists of 15 amino acids. Solely the CDR3 DNA is kept, with 45 bases framed from the first base.

The sample consisted of PBMCs. The TCR was taken from a woman aged 40 to 55 in good health and CMV-seronegative. The rearranged chain carries TRBV9 and TRBJ2-2; the D gene is possibly TRBD1, with 6 bases matching. The DNA sequence reads TGTGCCAGCAGCGTAGGAGGGGGATGGGTCGGGGAGCTGTTTTTT. This translates into CASSVGGGWVGELFF.